The sequence of this T cell receptor (beta chain) was determined in a study of identical twins. Regarding the study as a whole: The study found that models underestimated out-of-frame TCR alpha sharing in monozygotic twins. Weaker excess sharing between twins was seen in beta out-of-frame sequences. Interpretation of the results relied on cross-sectional statistical analysis and not on following the same donors.

A universal primer site was added by template switching, and unique molecular identifiers were carried by the cDNA. TCRdb re-called the 5' RACE reads with MiXCR, one entry per CDR3 protein. This sample has 100,000 or so distinct CDR3 sequences, with about 6.1% found just once. The sample holds many counts of this clonotype. Its specificity is unknown. Germline assignment: CDR1 SGHVS and CDR2 FQNEAQ. Trimming took 5 bases from V and 7 from J, leaving 17 bases between them. The CDR3 is made up of 14 amino acids. The sequencing input was memory T cells sorted from blood. This TCR was sampled from a woman aged 45-60 years in good health. The chain recombines TRBV7-8 with TRBJ1-2; D possibly corresponds to TRBD1 (5 bases). The CDR3 protein is CASSPTSGTSGYTF. Written as DNA, the CDR3 is TGTGCCAGCAGCCCGACCTCCGGGACCAGTGGCTACACCTTC.